Following are 17 T cell receptor beta chains from one sample sequenced in a study of CD8+ T cells in alopecia areata. The treatment: oral pan-JAK inhibitor, 5-10 mg twice daily. After isolation, RNA underwent reverse transcription to generate cDNA as the sequencing template. The data were produced by immunoSEQ multiplex PCR, yet TCRdb's version contains in-frame clones alone and is incomplete. The data contain a few hundred thousand clones, more than 30% of them singletons. The specimen was CD4+ T cells sorted from blood, collected at roughly week 30, from a patient treated with tofacitinib. These receptors were obtained from a human donor with alopecia areata.

This rearrangement joins TRBV29-1 to TRBJ1-4, with 8 bases matching TRBD1. Germline assignment: CDR1 SQVTM and CDR2 ANQGSEA. The CDR3 sequence is 14 residues long. Trimming cost V 2 bases and J 11 bases; bases outside gene matches: 10. The CDR3 loop is CSVESTTGVGKLFF. The DNA for the CDR3 is TGCAGCGTTGAATCGACGACAGGGGTAGGGAAACTGTTTTTT. Supplemented by reference TRBV29-1 and TRBJ1-4, the full variable domain reads SAVISQKPSRDICQRGTSLTIQCQVDSQVTMMFWYRQQPGQSLTLIATANQGSEATYESGFVIDKFPISRPNLTFSTLTVSNMSPEDSSIYLCSVESTTGVGKLFFGSGTQLSVL.

This sequence joins TRBV29-1 and TRBJ2-7; a weak D match, TRBD1 (5 bases). Trimming cost V 4 bases and J 3 bases, with 16 bases left between them. Germline V CDR1 and CDR2: SQVTM, ANQGSEA. This CDR3 is built from 14 residues. CDR3 sequence (DNA): TGCAGCGTTGCGGCTTCGGGCAGGGTCTACGAGCAGTACTTC. Its protein is CSVAASGRVYEQYF.

This clone was counted between two and nine times. CDR3 sequence reads: CASSLGYRDTYSGANVLTF. The CDR3 DNA sequence: TGTGCCAGCAGCTTAGGGTATCGGGACACTTACTCTGGGGCCAACGTCCTGACTTTC. This sequence joins TRBV11-1 and TRBJ2-6; the D gene is possibly TRBD1 (6 bases). This CDR3 spans 19 amino acids. The ends were cut back, 1 base at V and 0 bases at J, with 16 bases in the middle. CDR1 SGHAT and CDR2 FQDESV come from the germline V gene (reference sequence). The full variable domain, rest sourced from reference TRBV11-1 and TRBJ2-6, is EAEVAQSPRYKITEKSQAVAFWCDPISGHATLYWYRQILGQGPELLVQFQDESVVDDSQLPKDRFSAERLKGVDSTLKIQPAELGDSAMYLCASSLGYRDTYSGANVLTFGAGSRLTVL.

This clone has more than one count but fewer than ten. The chain carries TRBV10-3 and TRBJ2-5, with TRBD2 identical over 10 bases. The CDR3 is made up of 12 amino acids. V lost 7 bases, J lost 5 bases, and 1 base stayed unmatched. Germline CDR1 is ENHRY and CDR2 is SYGVKD. The CDR3 nucleotides are TGTGCCATCAAGGGACTAGCGGAGACCCAGTACTTC. It codes for CAIKGLAETQYF.

This chain links TRBV5-1 with TRBJ2-7; the match to TRBD1 covers 9 bases. The CDR3 consists of 14 residues. The junction had 8 bases not matched to a gene; V was cut back by 4 bases and J by 6 bases. CDR1 is SGHRS, CDR2 YFSETQ, per germline. The CDR3 loop reads CASSRRDREGEQYF. CDR3 nucleotide sequence: TGCGCCAGCAGCCGAAGGGACAGGGAGGGCGAGCAGTACTTC.

This chain joins TRBV11-2 and TRBJ2-7; D could derive from TRBD1 or TRBD2 (5 bases each). Germline V gene sequence: CDR1 SGHAT, CDR2 FQNNGV. The CDR3 is made up of 14 amino acids. The V end was cut by 5 bases, the J end by 2 bases, with 13 bases between. The CDR3 nucleotides read TGTGCCAGCAGCCCCGGGACCCGGACCTACGAGCAGTACTTC. Translating gives CASSPGTRTYEQYF.

V and J are TRBV7-9 and TRBJ2-1, with 7 bases lining up with TRBD2. The V and J ends lost 1 base and 10 bases, in that order; junction bases with no gene match: 4. The CDR3 spans 13 residues. Germline V gene data show CDR1 as SEHNR and CDR2 as FQNEAQ (reference sequence). The CDR3: CASSLGGRGEQFF. The CDR3 region has the DNA TGTGCCAGCAGCTTAGGCGGGAGAGGCGAGCAGTTCTTC.

This chain joins TRBV30 and TRBJ1-5, with a possible D match to TRBD1 (5 bases). CDR3 length: 14 residues. Germline V gene data show CDR1 as GTSNPN and CDR2 as SVGIG (reference sequence). Trimming shortened V by 2 bases and J by 0 bases, and 8 bases separated the two germline ends. CDR3 sequence: CAWSKTASNQPQHF. The CDR3 coding sequence is TGTGCCTGGAGTAAGACAGCTAGCAATCAGCCCCAGCATTTT.

Only one count was recorded for this clone. The chain combines TRBV25-1 with TRBJ1-2; D gene uncertain. CDR1 and CDR2 from the germline V gene are MGHDK and SYGVNS. The CDR3 length is 13 residues. V lost 1 base to trimming and J lost 8 bases, with 11 bases between them. CDR3 protein: CASSELERSGYTF. The CDR3 nucleotides read TGTGCCAGCAGTGAATTGGAGAGATCAGGCTACACCTTC.

The V call is TRBV7-9, the J call TRBJ2-1; D uncertain. CDR1 and CDR2 from the germline V gene are SEHNR and FQNEAQ (reference sequence). The CDR3 covers 14 residues. V was clipped by 4 bases and J by 1 base, with 8 bases between them. The CDR3 here is CASSSGSSYNEQFF. CDR3 in DNA: TGTGCCAGCAGCTCTGGTAGTTCCTACAATGAGCAGTTCTTC.

The chain recombines TRBV6-1 with TRBJ1-2, with D possibly TRBD1 on 6 matching bases. Per germline, CDR1 MNHNS and CDR2 SASEGT. V lost 3 bases and J 0 bases, leaving 11 bases between the germline ends. The CDR3 is 15 residues long. CDR3 loop: CASSDRQVSNYGYTF. The CDR3 coding sequence is TGTGCCAGCAGTGACCGACAGGTTTCTAACTATGGCTACACCTTC.

This clone has just a few counts. The CDR3 DNA reads TGTGCCAGCAGTTCAAGGGACGGCTACACCTTC. Translated, it gives CASSSRDGYTF. The rearrangement uses TRBV6-6 and TRBJ1-2, with a weak D call TRBD1 (5 bases). V lost 4 bases and J 8 bases, leaving 8 bases between the germline ends. In germline, CDR1 is MNHNY, CDR2 SVGAGI (reference sequence). The CDR3 has 11 amino acids.

This clone was seen a few times. The chain recombines TRBV6-1 with TRBJ2-1; D is undetermined. The length of the CDR3 is 14 residues. CDR1 is MNHNS and CDR2 is SASEGT in the germline V gene. Trimming pared 4 bases from V and 4 bases from J, leaving 11 bases between. The CDR3 DNA is TGTGCCAGCAGTGCCATGGCCCTTTACAATGAGCAGTTCTTC. It specifies CASSAMALYNEQFF.

The chain combines TRBV25-1 with TRBJ1-6; no clear D gene. This CDR3 spans 14 amino acids. Germline V gene sequence: CDR1 MGHDK, CDR2 SYGVNS. The V end was cut by 3 bases, the J end by 6 bases, with 9 bases between. The CDR3 loop is CASSEVRVNSPLHF. The CDR3 nucleotides read TGTGCCAGCAGTGAGGTTAGGGTTAATTCACCCCTCCACTTT.

The J gene is TRBJ1-1, the V gene TRBV6-5, with 8 bases identical to TRBD1. V shed 7 bases and J 0 bases; nucleotides not matched to a gene: 7. This CDR3 contains 15 residues. Germline CDR1 reads MNHEY; CDR2 reads SVGAGI. The chain's CDR3 is CASTRTGLMNTEAFF. CDR3 bases: TGTGCCAGCACCCGGACAGGGCTAATGAACACTGAAGCTTTCTTT.

The J gene is TRBJ1-2, the V gene TRBV19; D might be TRBD1 (5 bases). Between the trimmed V and J ends, which lost 10 bases and 3 bases, there was a span of 18 bases. Germline V gene data show CDR1 as LNHDA and CDR2 as SQIVND (reference sequence). The CDR3 consists of 14 residues. In DNA, the CDR3 is TGTGCCACCCGGGCGGGGCCGGCATACTATGGCTACACCTTC. It yields the protein CATRAGPAYYGYTF.

The chain is built from TRBV7-9 and TRBJ1-4; D perhaps matches TRBD1 (6 bases). Germline V gives CDR1 SEHNR, CDR2 FQNEAQ (reference sequence). The CDR3 spans 12 residues. V was cut by 5 bases and J by 13 bases, with 14 bases left in between. Here the CDR3 reads CASSQPTGGLFF. Here the CDR3 DNA reads TGTGCCAGCAGCCAACCGACAGGCGGACTGTTTTTT.